This T cell receptor (beta chain) came from a study of monozygotic twins with inflammatory bowel disease. With the 5' RACE reads reprocessed, TCRdb shows one record per CDR3 protein and no DNA. In total, the table holds approximately 210,000 distinct CDR3 sequences. The CDR3 consists of 15 residues. CDR1 and CDR2 from the germline V gene are MNHEY and SVGEGT. Sequencing used blood. The receptor was isolated from a human donor with ulcerative colitis or Crohn's disease, or a healthy co-twin of an affected twin (not recorded which). J is TRBJ2-1 and V is TRBV6-2 or TRBV6-3; TCRdb returns TRBD2, unconfirmable since there is no DNA. This CDR3 is CASSFLAGGRIEQFF.